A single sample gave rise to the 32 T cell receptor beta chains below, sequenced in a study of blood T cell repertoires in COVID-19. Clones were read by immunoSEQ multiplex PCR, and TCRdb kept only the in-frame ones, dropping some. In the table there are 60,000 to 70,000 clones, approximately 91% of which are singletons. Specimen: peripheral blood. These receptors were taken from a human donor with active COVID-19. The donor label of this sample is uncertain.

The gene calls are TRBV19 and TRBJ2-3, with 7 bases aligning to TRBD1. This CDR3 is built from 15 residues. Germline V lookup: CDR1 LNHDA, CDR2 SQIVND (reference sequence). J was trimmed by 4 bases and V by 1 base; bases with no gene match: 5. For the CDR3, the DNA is TGTGCCAGTAGTATAGGGGACAGTCGCCCAGATACGCAGTATTTT. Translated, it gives CASSIGDSRPDTQYF.

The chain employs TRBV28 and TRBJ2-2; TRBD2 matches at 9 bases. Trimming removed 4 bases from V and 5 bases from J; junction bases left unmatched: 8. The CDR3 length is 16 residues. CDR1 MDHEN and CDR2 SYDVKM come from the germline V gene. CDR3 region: CASSSIAGVVTGELFF. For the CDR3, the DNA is TGTGCCAGCAGTTCTATAGCGGGAGTGGTAACCGGGGAGCTGTTTTTT.

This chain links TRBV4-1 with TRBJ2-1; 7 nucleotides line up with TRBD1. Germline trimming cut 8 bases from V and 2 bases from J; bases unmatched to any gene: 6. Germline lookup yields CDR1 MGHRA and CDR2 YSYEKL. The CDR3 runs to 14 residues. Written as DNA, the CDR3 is TGCGCCAGCGGATTACAGGGGACCTACAATGAGCAGTTCTTC. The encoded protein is CASGLQGTYNEQFF.

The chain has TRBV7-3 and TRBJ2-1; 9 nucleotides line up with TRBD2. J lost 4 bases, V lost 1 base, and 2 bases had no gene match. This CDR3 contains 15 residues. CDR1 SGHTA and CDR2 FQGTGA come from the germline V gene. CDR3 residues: CASSLRAGGYNEQFF. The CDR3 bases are TGTGCCAGCAGCTTAAGGGCGGGAGGGTACAATGAGCAGTTCTTC.

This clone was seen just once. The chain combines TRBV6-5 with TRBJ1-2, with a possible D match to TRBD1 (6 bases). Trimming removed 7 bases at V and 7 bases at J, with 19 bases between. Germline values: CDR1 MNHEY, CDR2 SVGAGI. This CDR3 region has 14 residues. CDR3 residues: CASTASGGASGYTF. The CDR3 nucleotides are TGTGCCAGCACCGCGTCCGGGGGGGCGAGTGGCTACACCTTC.

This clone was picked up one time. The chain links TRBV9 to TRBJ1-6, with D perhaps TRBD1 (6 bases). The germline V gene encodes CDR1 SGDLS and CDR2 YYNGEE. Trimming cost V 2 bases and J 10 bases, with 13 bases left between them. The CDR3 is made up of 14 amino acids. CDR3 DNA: TGTGCCAGCAGCGTTCAGGGGACGGGATCACCCCTCCACTTT. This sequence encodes CASSVQGTGSPLHF. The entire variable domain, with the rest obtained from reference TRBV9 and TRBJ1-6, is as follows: DSGVTQTPKHLITATGQRVTLRCSPRSGDLSVYWYQQSLDQGLQFLIQYYNGEERAKGNILERFSAQQFPDLHSELNLSSLELGDSALYFCASSVQGTGSPLHFGNGTRLTVT.

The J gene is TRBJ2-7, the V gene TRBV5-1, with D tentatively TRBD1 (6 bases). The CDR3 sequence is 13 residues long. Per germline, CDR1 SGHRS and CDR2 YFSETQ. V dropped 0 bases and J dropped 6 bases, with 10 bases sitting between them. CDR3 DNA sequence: TGCGCCAGCAGCTTGGCAGGGGATGCCGAGCAGTACTTC. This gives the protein CASSLAGDAEQYF. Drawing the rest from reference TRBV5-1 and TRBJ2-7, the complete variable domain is KAGVTQTPRYLIKTRGQQVTLSCSPISGHRSVSWYQQTPGQGLQFLFEYFSETQRNKGNFPGRFSGRQFSNSRSEMNVSTLELGDSALYLCASSLAGDAEQYFGPGTRLTVT.

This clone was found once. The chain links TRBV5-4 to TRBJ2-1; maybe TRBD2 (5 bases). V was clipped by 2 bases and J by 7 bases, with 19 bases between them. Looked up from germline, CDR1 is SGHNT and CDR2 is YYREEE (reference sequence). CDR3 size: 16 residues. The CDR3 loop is CASSFGLASTWNEQFF. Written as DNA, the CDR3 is TGTGCCAGCAGCTTTGGGCTAGCAAGTACTTGGAATGAGCAGTTCTTC.

CDR3 protein: CASSLGKTDTQYF. As DNA, the CDR3 is TGTGCCAGCAGCTTAGGTAAAACAGATACGCAGTATTTT. The chain has TRBV11-2 and TRBJ2-3; D uncertain. The V end was cut by 1 base, the J end by 3 bases, with 5 bases between. This CDR3 spans 13 amino acids. The V gene's germline CDR1 is SGHAT and CDR2 FQNNGV.

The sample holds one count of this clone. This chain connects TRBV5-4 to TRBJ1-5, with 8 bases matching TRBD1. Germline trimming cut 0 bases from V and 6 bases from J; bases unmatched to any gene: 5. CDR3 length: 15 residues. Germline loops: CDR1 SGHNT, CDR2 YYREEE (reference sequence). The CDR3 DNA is TGTGCCAGCAGCTTGGGGGGGACAGGCAGTCAGCCCCAGCATTTT. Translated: CASSLGGTGSQPQHF.

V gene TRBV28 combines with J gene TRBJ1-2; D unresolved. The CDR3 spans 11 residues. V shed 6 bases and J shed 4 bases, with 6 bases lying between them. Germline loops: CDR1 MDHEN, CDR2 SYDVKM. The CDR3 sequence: CASSLFYGYTF. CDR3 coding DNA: TGTGCCAGCAGCCTCTTCTATGGCTACACCTTC.

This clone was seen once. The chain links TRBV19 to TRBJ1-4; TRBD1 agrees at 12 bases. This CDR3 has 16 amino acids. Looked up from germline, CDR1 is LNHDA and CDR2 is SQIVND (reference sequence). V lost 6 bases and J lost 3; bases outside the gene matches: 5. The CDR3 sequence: CASRGTGGAANEKLFF. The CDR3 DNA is TGTGCCAGTAGGGGGACAGGGGGCGCAGCTAATGAAAAACTGTTTTTT.

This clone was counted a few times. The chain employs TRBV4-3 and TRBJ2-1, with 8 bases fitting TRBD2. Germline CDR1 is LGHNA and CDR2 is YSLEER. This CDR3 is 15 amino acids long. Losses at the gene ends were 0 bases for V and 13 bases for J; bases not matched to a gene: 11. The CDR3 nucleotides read TGCGCCAGCAGCCAAGAGAGCGGGAGAGGTTCGGAACAGTTCTTC. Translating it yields CASSQESGRGSEQFF.

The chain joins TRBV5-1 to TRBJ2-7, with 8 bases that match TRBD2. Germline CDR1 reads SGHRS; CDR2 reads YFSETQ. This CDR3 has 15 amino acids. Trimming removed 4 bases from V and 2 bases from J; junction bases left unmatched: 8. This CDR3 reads CASSSPGLDTYEQYF. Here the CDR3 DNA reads TGCGCCAGCAGCAGTCCGGGACTAGATACCTACGAGCAGTACTTC.

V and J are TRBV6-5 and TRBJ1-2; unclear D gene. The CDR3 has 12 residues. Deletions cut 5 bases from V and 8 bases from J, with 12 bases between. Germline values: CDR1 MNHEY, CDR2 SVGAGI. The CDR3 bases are TGTGCCAGCAGTAGCCTGGGGAGAGGCTACACCTTC. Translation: CASSSLGRGYTF.

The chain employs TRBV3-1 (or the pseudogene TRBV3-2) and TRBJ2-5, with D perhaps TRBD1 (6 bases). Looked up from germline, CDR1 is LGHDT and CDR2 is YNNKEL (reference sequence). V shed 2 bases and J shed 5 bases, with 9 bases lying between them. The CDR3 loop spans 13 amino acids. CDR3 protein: CASSQRGWETQYF. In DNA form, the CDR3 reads TGTGCCAGCAGCCAAAGGGGGTGGGAGACCCAGTACTTC.

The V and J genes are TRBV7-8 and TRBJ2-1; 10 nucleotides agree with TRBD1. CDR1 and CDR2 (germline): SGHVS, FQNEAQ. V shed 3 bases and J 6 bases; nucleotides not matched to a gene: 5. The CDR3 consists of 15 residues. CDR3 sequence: CASSFGQGVGNEQFF. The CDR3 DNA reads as TGTGCCAGCAGCTTCGGACAGGGGGTGGGCAATGAGCAGTTCTTC.

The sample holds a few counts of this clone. CDR3 loop: CASSALGQTYNEQFF. CDR3 sequence (DNA): TGTGCCAGCAGCGCCTTAGGACAGACTTACAATGAGCAGTTCTTC. The chain employs TRBV9 and TRBJ2-1; TRBD1 might be the D (6 bases). There are 15 residues in the CDR3. Per germline, CDR1 SGDLS and CDR2 YYNGEE. V was shortened by 3 bases and J by 4 bases, with 14 bases between the two germline ends.

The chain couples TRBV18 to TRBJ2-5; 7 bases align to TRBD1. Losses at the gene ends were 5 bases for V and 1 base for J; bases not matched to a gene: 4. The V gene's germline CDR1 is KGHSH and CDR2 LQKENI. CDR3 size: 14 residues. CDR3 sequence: CASSVGQVQETQYF. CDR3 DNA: TGTGCCAGCTCAGTAGGACAGGTCCAAGAGACCCAGTACTTC.

CDR3 sequence (DNA): TGTGCCAGCAGTTCCCTCCAGACAGGATTCGGAGGGCCCCAGCATTTT. Residues: CASSSLQTGFGGPQHF. The chain is built from TRBV28 and TRBJ1-5; possible D gene TRBD1, 6 bases. Germline assignment: CDR1 MDHEN and CDR2 SYDVKM. CDR3 length: 16 amino acids. V was cut by 4 bases and J by 9 bases, with 22 bases left in between.

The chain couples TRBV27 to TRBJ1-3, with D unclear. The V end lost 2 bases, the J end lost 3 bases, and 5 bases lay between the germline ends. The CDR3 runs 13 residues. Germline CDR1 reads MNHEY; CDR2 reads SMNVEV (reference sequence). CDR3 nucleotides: TGTGCCAGCAGTTTACTCCTTGGAAACACCATATATTTT. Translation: CASSLLLGNTIYF.

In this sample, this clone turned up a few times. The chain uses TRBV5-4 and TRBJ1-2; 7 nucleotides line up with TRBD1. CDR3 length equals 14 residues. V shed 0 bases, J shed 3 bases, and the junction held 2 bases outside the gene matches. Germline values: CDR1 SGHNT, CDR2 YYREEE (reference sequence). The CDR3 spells CASSLDRGHYGYTF. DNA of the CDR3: TGTGCCAGCAGCTTGGACAGGGGACACTATGGCTACACCTTC.

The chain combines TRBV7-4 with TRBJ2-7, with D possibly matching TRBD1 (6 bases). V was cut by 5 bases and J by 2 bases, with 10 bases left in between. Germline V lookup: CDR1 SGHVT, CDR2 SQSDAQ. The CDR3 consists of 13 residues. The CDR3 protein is CASSADRTYEQYF. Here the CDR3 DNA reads TGTGCCAGCAGCGCCGACAGGACCTACGAGCAGTACTTC.

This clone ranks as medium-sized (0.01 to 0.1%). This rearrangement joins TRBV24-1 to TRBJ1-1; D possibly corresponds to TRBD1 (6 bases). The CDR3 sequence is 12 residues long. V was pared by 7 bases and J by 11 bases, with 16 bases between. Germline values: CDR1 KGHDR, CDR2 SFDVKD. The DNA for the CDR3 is TGTGCCACCAGCTCAACAGGGCTGGGGGCTTTCTTT. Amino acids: CATSSTGLGAFF.

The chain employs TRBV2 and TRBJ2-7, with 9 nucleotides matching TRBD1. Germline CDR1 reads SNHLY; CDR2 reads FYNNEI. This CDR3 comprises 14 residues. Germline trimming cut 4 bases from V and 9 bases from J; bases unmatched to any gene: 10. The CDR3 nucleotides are TGTGCCAGCAGTGTCGGGACAGGGAACGACGGGCAGTACTTC. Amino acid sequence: CASSVGTGNDGQYF.

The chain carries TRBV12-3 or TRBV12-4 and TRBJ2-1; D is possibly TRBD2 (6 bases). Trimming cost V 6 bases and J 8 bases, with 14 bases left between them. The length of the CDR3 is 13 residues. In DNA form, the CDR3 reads TGTGCCAGCAGCCCCCGCGGGGCCGATGAGCAGTTCTTC. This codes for CASSPRGADEQFF.

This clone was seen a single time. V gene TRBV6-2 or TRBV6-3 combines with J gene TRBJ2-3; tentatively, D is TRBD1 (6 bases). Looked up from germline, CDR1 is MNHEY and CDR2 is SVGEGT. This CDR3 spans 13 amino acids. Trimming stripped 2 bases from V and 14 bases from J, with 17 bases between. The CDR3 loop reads CASSYLPQGGWYF. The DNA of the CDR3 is TGTGCCAGCAGTTACCTGCCACAGGGCGGATGGTATTTT.

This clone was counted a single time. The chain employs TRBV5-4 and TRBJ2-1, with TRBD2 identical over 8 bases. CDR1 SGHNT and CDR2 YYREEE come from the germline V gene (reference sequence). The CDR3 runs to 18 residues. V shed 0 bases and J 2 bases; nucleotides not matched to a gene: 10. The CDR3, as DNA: TGTGCCAGCAGCTTGGCCAACCGATCCGGGAGGGCCTACAATGAGCAGTTCTTC. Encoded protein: CASSLANRSGRAYNEQFF.

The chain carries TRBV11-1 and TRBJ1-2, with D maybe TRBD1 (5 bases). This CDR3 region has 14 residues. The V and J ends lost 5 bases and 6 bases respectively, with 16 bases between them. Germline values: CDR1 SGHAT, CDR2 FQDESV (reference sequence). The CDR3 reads CASSRGAFGHGYTF. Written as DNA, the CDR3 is TGTGCCAGCAGCCGCGGGGCTTTTGGACATGGCTACACCTTC.

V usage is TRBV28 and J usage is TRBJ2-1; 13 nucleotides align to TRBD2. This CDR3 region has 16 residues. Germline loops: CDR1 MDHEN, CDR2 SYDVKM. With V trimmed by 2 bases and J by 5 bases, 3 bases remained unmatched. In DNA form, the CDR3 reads TGTGCCAGCAGTTTAGTGGGACTAGCGGGGAACAATGAGCAGTTCTTC. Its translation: CASSLVGLAGNNEQFF.

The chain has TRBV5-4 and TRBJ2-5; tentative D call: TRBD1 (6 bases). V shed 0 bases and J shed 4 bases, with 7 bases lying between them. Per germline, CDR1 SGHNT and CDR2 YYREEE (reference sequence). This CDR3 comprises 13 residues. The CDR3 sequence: CASSLGQAETQYF. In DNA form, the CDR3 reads TGTGCCAGCAGCTTGGGACAGGCAGAGACCCAGTACTTC.

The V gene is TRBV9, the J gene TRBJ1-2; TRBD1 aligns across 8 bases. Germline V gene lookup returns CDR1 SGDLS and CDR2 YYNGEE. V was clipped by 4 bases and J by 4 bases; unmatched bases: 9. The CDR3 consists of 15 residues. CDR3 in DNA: TGTGCCAGCAGCCCCGACGACGACAGGGGCTATGGCTACACCTTC. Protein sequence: CASSPDDDRGYGYTF.